The 9 T cell receptor beta chains listed next were all sequenced from one sample in a study of blood T cell repertoires in COVID-19. TCRdb keeps only in-frame clones here, not all; method: immunoSEQ multiplex PCR. Counted here are 100,000 to 130,000 clones, approximately 81% occurring once; the ten biggest clones make up about 4%. The sequenced material came from peripheral blood. These receptor sequences come from a human donor in a cohort sampled during active COVID-19.

The V gene is TRBV27, the J gene TRBJ1-2; D remains unclear. Germline values: CDR1 MNHEY, CDR2 SMNVEV (reference sequence). This CDR3 comprises 14 residues. The V gene lost 3 bases and the J gene lost 6 bases, with 14 bases spanning the gap. The CDR3, as DNA: TGTGCCAGCAGTTTTCTCCCTCCCTCTCATGGCTACACCTTC. Its protein is CASSFLPPSHGYTF.

The genes are TRBV10-3 and TRBJ1-3; 7 positions match TRBD1. Per the germline V gene, CDR1 is ENHRY and CDR2 is SYGVKD. V gave up 8 bases and J gave up 0 bases; unmatched junction bases: 7. This CDR3 spans 15 amino acids. CDR3 sequence: CAIGGTAISGNTIYF. The CDR3 DNA is TGTGCCATCGGGGGGACAGCCATCTCTGGAAACACCATATATTTT.

The chain links TRBV19 to TRBJ2-1, with 14 bases identical to TRBD2. In germline, CDR1 is LNHDA, CDR2 SQIVND (reference sequence). V dropped 6 bases and J dropped 1; count of bases not matched to a gene: 8. The CDR3 sequence is 18 residues long. This CDR3 is CASRSGTSGSHSYNEQFF. Written as DNA, the CDR3 is TGTGCCAGTAGGTCCGGGACTAGCGGGAGTCATTCCTACAATGAGCAGTTCTTC.

This chain connects TRBV27 to TRBJ2-2, with 8 bases matching TRBD1. The CDR3 sequence is 13 residues long. V trimming: 8 bases; J trimming: 6 bases; junction bases outside the gene matches: 5. Germline-derived CDR1 and CDR2 are MNHEY and SMNVEV (reference sequence). The CDR3 protein is CASPGGGAGELFF. The CDR3 DNA reads as TGTGCCAGCCCAGGGGGCGGGGCCGGGGAGCTGTTTTTT.

The chain recombines TRBV7-8 with TRBJ1-2; D may be TRBD1 (5 bases). The CDR3 is 15 amino acids. Germline assignment: CDR1 SGHVS and CDR2 FQNEAQ. V dropped 5 bases and J dropped 7 bases, with 20 bases sitting between them. CDR3 protein: CASSPIRGFRGGYTF. CDR3 nucleotide sequence: TGTGCCAGCAGCCCAATAAGGGGTTTTAGGGGTGGCTACACCTTC.

The chain carries TRBV28 and TRBJ1-2, with TRBD1 matching 7 bases. V shed 5 bases and J 4 bases; nucleotides not matched to a gene: 7. Germline lookup yields CDR1 MDHEN and CDR2 SYDVKM. CDR3 length equals 14 residues. In DNA, the CDR3 is TGTGCCAGCAGTCCCGGACAGGCCTCCTATGGCTACACCTTC. Translation gives CASSPGQASYGYTF.

Only a few counts were recorded for this clone. The chain is built from TRBV28 and TRBJ1-6; maybe TRBD1 (5 bases). V was clipped by 3 bases and J by 6 bases, with 15 bases between them. The CDR3 sequence is 16 residues long. From germline, CDR1 is MDHEN and CDR2 SYDVKM. The CDR3 loop is CASSFGGTLGNSPLHF. The CDR3 DNA is TGTGCCAGCAGTTTTGGGGGGACGCTCGGTAATTCACCCCTCCACTTT.

CDR3 nucleotides: TGTGCCAGCAGCTTAGCTCTCCTCGAGACCCAGTACTTC. As protein: CASSLALLETQYF. V usage is TRBV7-2 and J usage is TRBJ2-5; D is uncertain. Germline CDR1 is SGHTA and CDR2 is FQGNSA. The CDR3 runs 13 residues. V lost 0 bases and J lost 5, with 7 bases in between.

V and J are TRBV5-1 and TRBJ2-2; TRBD1 might be the D (5 bases). CDR3 length: 16 residues. V was shortened by 4 bases and J by 2 bases, with 15 bases between the two germline ends. Germline V gene sequence: CDR1 SGHRS, CDR2 YFSETQ. The CDR3 loop reads CASSPSADINTGELFF. CDR3 nucleotide sequence: TGCGCCAGCAGCCCCTCGGCGGACATCAACACCGGGGAGCTGTTTTTT.